The TCR beta chain described here comes from a study of vaccination effects on CD4 cells after COVID-19. Overall study: The participants, recipients of two vaccine doses, got either BNT162b2 or mRNA-1273.

The table came from immunoSEQ multiplex PCR; TCRdb's copy has only in-frame clones and leaves some out. The sample shows tens of thousands of clones, 50% to 80% of them seen only once. In germline, CDR1 is MNHNS, CDR2 SASEGT. Trimming cost V 1 base and J 7 bases, with 13 bases left between them. The CDR3 sequence is 14 residues long. This clone has just one count. Its target is unknown. Researchers isolated CD4+ T cells once approximately eleven days of culture had elapsed. Each vaccine recipient was nucleocapsid antibody negative and had no prior SARS-CoV-2 infection. General observations from the study: Only a single clone (1 of 255 vaccine-induced clones in healthy vaccinees) cross-reacted with common cold coronaviruses.

The clonotype comes from a human donor who received a COVID-19 vaccine. Sequences were derived from CD4+ T cells from PBMCs cultured without peptide, sampled before COVID-19 vaccination. The rearrangement joins TRBV6-1 to TRBJ1-2; perhaps TRBD1 as D (6 bases). As DNA, the CDR3 is TGTGCCAGCAGTGAAGAGCGGGGGCTAAGTGGCTACACCTTC. Translating gives CASSEERGLSGYTF.